The table lists the clone carrying this TCR beta chain with a few counts. Germline V gene lookup returns CDR1 SNHLY and CDR2 FYNNEI. This CDR3 is built from 15 residues. V lost 6 bases to trimming and J lost 0 bases, with 12 bases between them. These data are taken from a study of blood T cell repertoires in COVID-19. Whole-study context: Specimens from acute and convalescent COVID-19 originated in the United States, Italy and Spain.

The data were produced by immunoSEQ multiplex PCR, yet TCRdb's version contains in-frame clones alone and is incomplete. The sample has 450,000 to 600,000 clones, about nine tenths seen once; the top ten hold around 0.64%. The specimen sequenced was PBMCs or T cells enriched from blood (not recorded which). The genes are TRBV2 and TRBJ1-3; D is possibly TRBD1 (6 bases). This sequence originates from a woman aged 18-29 years who had recovered from COVID-19. CDR3 coding DNA: TGTGCCAGCAGCCGACGGGGGGCCTCTGGAAACACCATATATTTT. Translation: CASSRRGASGNTIYF.